The rows below give T cell receptor beta chains drawn from one sample of a study of CD8 T cells in Susac syndrome. In TCRdb, the immunoSEQ multiplex PCR reads were re-called with MiXCR into one record per CDR3 protein. There are approximately 150,000 distinct CDR3 sequences in the sample; under 95% occur only once, and approximately 0.094% lies in the top ten. The source material was CD4+ T cells from PBMCs. These receptors originate from a human donor with multiple sclerosis. CDR3s include the opening cysteine and the closing phenylalanine or tryptophan. The D gene is left open where the match is weak. Clone size, where shown, is once, few, many, or a class for clones that have expanded.

TRBV28	-	-	TRBJ2-1	CASSPPGVGYNEQFF	TGTGCCAGCAGTCCACCAGGGGTGGGGTACAATGAGCAGTTCTTC
TRBV5-1	-	TRBD2	TRBJ2-3	CASSFGTSGRHTQYF	TGCGCCAGCAGCTTCGGGACTAGCGGGAGACATACGCAGTATTTT
TRBV5-1	once	-	TRBJ1-1	CASSLDSEAFF	TGCGCCAGCAGCTTGGACAGTGAAGCTTTCTTT
TRBV12-3/TRBV12-4	-	-	TRBJ2-2	CASSPRNSNTGELFF	TGTGCCAGCAGCCCGAGAAACTCGAACACCGGGGAGCTGTTTTTT
TRBV4-2	-	TRBD2	TRBJ2-2	CASSQTSGAGTGELFF	TGTGCCAGCAGCCAAACTAGCGGGGCCGGCACCGGGGAGCTGTTTTTT
TRBV18	-	-	TRBJ1-1	CASSPPSGKGGEAFF	TGTGCCAGCTCACCACCCTCTGGGAAGGGGGGTGAAGCTTTCTTT
TRBV5-1	-	TRBD1	TRBJ2-7	CASSSRDRGPLRRSEQYF	TGCGCCAGCAGCTCCCGGGACAGGGGGCCCCTCCGAAGGAGCGAGCAGTACTTC
TRBV3-1	-	TRBD1	TRBJ1-1	CASTGQGMNTEAFF	TGTGCCAGCACCGGACAGGGGATGAACACTGAAGCTTTCTTT
TRBV9	-	-	TRBJ2-3	CASSVGLDPSTDTQYF	TGTGCCAGCAGCGTAGGACTTGATCCTAGCACAGATACGCAGTATTTT
TRBV2	-	TRBD2	TRBJ2-3	CASSEGLAGPSVDTQYF	TGTGCCAGCAGTGAGGGACTAGCGGGACCTTCGGTAGATACGCAGTATTTT
TRBV3-1	-	TRBD2	TRBJ2-1	CASSQDRTSGPSYNEQFF	TGTGCCAGCAGCCAAGATCGGACTAGCGGGCCTTCCTACAATGAGCAGTTCTTC
TRBV5-1	-	-	TRBJ2-7	CASSLAADKGEQYF	TGCGCCAGCAGCTTGGCCGCGGATAAGGGCGAGCAGTACTTC
TRBV2	once	-	TRBJ2-5	CASVRGNQETQYF	TGTGCCAGCGTAAGGGGAAACCAAGAGACCCAGTACTTC
TRBV28	-	-	TRBJ1-2	CASSLYPDGPGGYGYTF	TGTGCCAGCAGTTTATATCCCGACGGACCGGGAGGCTATGGCTACACCTTC
TRBV10-3	-	-	TRBJ1-6	CAISDSGEGNSPLHF	TGTGCCATCAGTGACTCCGGCGAGGGAAATTCACCCCTCCACTTT
TRBV7-9	-	-	TRBJ1-1	CASSLEPGEAFF	TGTGCCAGCAGCTTAGAACCGGGTGAAGCTTTCTTT
TRBV28	-	-	TRBJ1-1	CASSRPGHRAEAFF	TGTGCCAGCAGCCGACCGGGACATCGGGCTGAAGCTTTCTTT
TRBV28	-	-	TRBJ1-1	CATLKNTEAFF	TGTGCCACCCTTAAAAACACTGAAGCTTTCTTT
TRBV3-1	few	-	TRBJ2-5	CASSQTGETQYF	TGTGCCAGCAGCCAAACTGGGGAGACCCAGTACTTC
TRBV24-1	-	-	TRBJ1-5	CASQGSNQPQHF	TGTGCCAGTCAGGGAAGCAATCAGCCCCAGCATTTT
TRBV11-2	-	-	TRBJ2-1	CASSLTLYNEQFF	TGTGCCAGCAGTTTAACGCTATACAATGAGCAGTTCTTC
TRBV20-1	-	TRBD2	TRBJ2-1	CSATRTSGNEQFF	TGCAGTGCTACTCGGACTAGCGGGAATGAGCAGTTCTTC
TRBV6-5	-	-	TRBJ2-2	CASSYFQRVNTGELFF	TGTGCCAGCAGTTACTTCCAGCGGGTGAACACCGGGGAGCTGTTTTTT
TRBV20-1	-	-	TRBJ1-3	CSVPTDSYSGNTIYF	TGCAGTGTTCCGACAGACTCTTACTCTGGAAACACCATATATTTT
TRBV5-1	few	-	TRBJ1-1	CASSPADTEAFF	TGCGCCAGCAGTCCAGCGGACACTGAAGCTTTCTTT
TRBV6-1	-	-	TRBJ1-1	CASSEPRTTEAFF	TGTGCCAGCAGTGAACCACGGACCACTGAAGCTTTCTTT
TRBV2	-	-	TRBJ2-5	CASKASHSQETQYF	TGTGCCAGCAAGGCTAGTCATAGCCAAGAGACCCAGTACTTC
TRBV6-2/TRBV6-3	-	-	TRBJ2-6	CASSKTAFRSGANVLTF	TGTGCCAGCAGTAAAACAGCTTTCCGCTCTGGGGCCAACGTCCTGACTTTC
TRBV27	-	-	TRBJ2-2	CASSPRWGPGELFF	TGTGCCAGCAGCCCCAGGTGGGGGCCCGGGGAGCTGTTTTTT
TRBV18	-	-	TRBJ2-1	CASSPIQDNEQFF	TGTGCCAGCTCACCCATACAGGATAATGAGCAGTTCTTC
TRBV4-2	-	-	TRBJ1-3	CASSQDDPELLDTIYF	TGTGCCAGCAGCCAAGACGATCCGGAGCTCCTGGACACCATATATTTT
TRBV7-9	-	TRBD1	TRBJ2-7	CASSFGTVSYEQYF	TGTGCCAGCAGCTTTGGGACAGTTTCTTACGAGCAGTACTTC
TRBV3-1	once	TRBD2	TRBJ2-1	CASSQAGGSSEQFF	TGTGCCAGCAGCCAAGCGGGGGGGTCCAGCGAGCAGTTCTTC
TRBV5-1	-	-	TRBJ1-1	CASSLGGRENTEAFF	TGCGCCAGCAGCTTGGGTGGCCGGGAGAACACTGAAGCTTTCTTT
TRBV20-1	-	TRBD1	TRBJ2-3	CSARDWTGRPDTQYF	TGCAGTGCTAGAGATTGGACAGGGCGTCCAGATACGCAGTATTTT
TRBV10-2	once	TRBD1	TRBJ1-2	CASTSSGGGGYTF	TGCGCCAGCACTTCTTCAGGGGGCGGGGGCTACACCTTC
TRBV6-1	few	TRBD1	TRBJ2-7	CASSLHGAGGTYEQYF	TGTGCCAGCAGTCTTCACGGGGCAGGGGGAACTTACGAGCAGTACTTC
TRBV30	once	-	TRBJ1-5	CAWSVRENQPQHF	TGTGCCTGGAGTGTTCGAGAAAATCAGCCCCAGCATTTT
TRBV5-1	-	TRBD2	TRBJ2-3	CASSLGLASNSDTQYF	TGCGCCAGCAGCTTGGGACTAGCTTCGAATTCGGATACGCAGTATTTT
TRBV21-1	-	-	TRBJ2-5	CASTPGQGTQETQYF	TGTGCCAGCACGCCGGGACAGGGAACACAAGAGACCCAGTACTTC
TRBV19	few	TRBD2	TRBJ2-5	CASSPRTSGETQYF	TGTGCCAGTAGTCCCCGGACTAGCGGGGAGACCCAGTACTTC
TRBV7-2	-	-	TRBJ2-1	CASRQDLYNEQFF	TGTGCCAGCAGACAGGACCTCTACAATGAGCAGTTCTTC
TRBV27	-	-	TRBJ1-2	CASSLTSADYGYTF	TGTGCCAGCAGTTTAACCAGTGCAGACTATGGCTACACCTTC